Following are 6 T cell receptor beta chains from one sample sequenced in a study of regulatory T cells in long-lasting Graves disease. Arm-PCR of CDR3 regions and iRepertoire HTBI primers were used to build TCR beta libraries. TCRdb reprocessed the multiplex PCR reads with MiXCR, giving one entry per CDR3 protein. Of some 330,000 distinct CDR3 sequences detected, 12% appear once; the ten largest clones hold approximately 19%. Indicated time point: newly diagnosed GD, antithyroid drugs for less than 3 months. After RNA was extracted from PBMCs, the TCR library was made from it. The data were also submitted as part of a second study, on T cells in Graves' hyperthyroidism and ophthalmopathy.

Sequences were derived from peripheral blood mononuclear cells (PBMCs), sampled at new diagnosis, from a patient treated with antithyroid drugs. These receptors were taken from a woman in her late teens or twenties with Graves disease.

This clonotype was counted many times. The chain links TRBV20-1 to TRBJ2-1, with D uncertain. CDR3 size: 12 residues. In germline, CDR1 is DFQATT, CDR2 SNEGSKA (reference sequence). With 2 bases removed from V and 4 bases from J, the gap between germline ends came to 6 bases. CDR3 in DNA: TGCAGTGCTAGACCGGGTTACAATGAGCAGTTCTTC. The encoded protein is CSARPGYNEQFF.

CDR3 loop: CASRGTGTGPYNEQFF. For the CDR3, the DNA is TGTGCCAGCCGGGGGACCGGGACAGGGCCCTACAATGAGCAGTTCTTC. J is TRBJ2-1 and V is TRBV25-1; 9 nucleotides align to TRBD1. The CDR3 has 16 amino acids. Germline V lookup: CDR1 MGHDK, CDR2 SYGVNS. With V trimmed by 8 bases and J by 2 bases, 10 bases remained unmatched. Full variable domain (rest looked up from reference TRBV25-1 and TRBJ2-1): EADIYQTPRYLVIGTGKKITLECSQTMGHDKMYWYQQDPGMELHLIHYSYGVNSTEKGDLSSESTVSRIRTEHFPLTLESARPSHTSQYLCASRGTGTGPYNEQFFGPGTRLTVL.

This clonotype was seen many times. V is TRBV20-1 and J is TRBJ2-1; D is perhaps TRBD2 (5 bases). CDR3 size: 15 residues. The V end was cut by 3 bases, the J end by 1 base, with 13 bases between. Germline assignment: CDR1 DFQATT and CDR2 SNEGSKA (reference sequence). CDR3 region: CSARASAGSYNEQFF. CDR3 DNA sequence: TGCAGTGCTAGGGCCTCGGCGGGTTCCTACAATGAGCAGTTCTTC.

In its sample, this clonotype was seen many times. The rearrangement joins TRBV14 to TRBJ2-1, with D hard to call. Germline V gives CDR1 SGHDN, CDR2 FVKESK. Deletions cut 0 bases from V and 6 bases from J, with 15 bases between. The CDR3 extends over 16 amino acids. The CDR3 here is CASSQEYGAFCNEQFF. CDR3 nucleotide sequence: TGTGCCAGCAGCCAAGAATACGGCGCATTCTGCAATGAGCAGTTCTTC.

The chain joins TRBV7-2 to TRBJ2-3; D perhaps matches TRBD2 (6 bases). This CDR3 has 17 amino acids. The V end was cut by 8 bases, the J end by 5 bases, with 26 bases between. Germline CDR1 SGHTA, CDR2 FQGNSA. The CDR3 reads CASLPPYSGPRRDTQYF. The CDR3 DNA sequence: TGTGCCAGCTTACCTCCATACAGCGGGCCCCGGCGAGATACGCAGTATTTT. The full variable domain, with the rest looked up from reference TRBV7-2 and TRBJ2-3, is GAGVSQSPSNKVTEKGKDVELRCDPISGHTALYWYRQSLGQGLEFLIYFQGNSAPDKSGLPSDRFSAERTGGSVSTLTIQRTQQEDSAVYLCASLPPYSGPRRDTQYFGPGTRLTVL.

Concerning this clonotype itself: The junction differs from germline at one of its ends, possibly a read error. V is TRBV20-1 and J is TRBJ2-2, with a weak D call TRBD1 (6 bases). CDR3 size: 14 residues. In germline, CDR1 is DFQATT, CDR2 SNEGSKA (reference sequence). The CDR3 DNA reads as TGCAGCGCTATCTCGACAGGGAACACCGGGGAGCTGTTTTTT. It is translated as CSAISTGNTGELFF.